A selection of T cell receptor beta chains follows, all from one sample in a study of blood T cell repertoires in COVID-19. Profiled with immunoSEQ multiplex PCR; TCRdb holds only in-frame clones, not every one. Among tens of thousands of clones, about 83% were seen once, and the ten largest hold roughly 15%. Material: peripheral blood. The receptors derive from a human donor in a cohort sampled during active COVID-19. The CDR3 runs from the conserved cysteine through the conserved F or W. The order of the fields is D gene, J gene, CDR3 length, clone size, V gene, CDR3 DNA, CDR3 protein. D genes are given only for firm matches. A clone size is listed for some rows: how often the clone was seen (once, few, many), or a class if it is expanded.

NA | TRBJ1-5 | 13 | NA | TRBV6-5 | TGTGCTATAACGGCGGATAGCAATCAGCCCCAGCATTTT | CAITADSNQPQHF
TRBD1 | TRBJ1-2 | 15 | NA | TRBV10-2 | TGCGCCAGCAGTTCAGACAGGGGCCTCAGCTATGGCTACACCTTC | CASSSDRGLSYGYTF
TRBD1 | TRBJ1-5 | 16 | NA | TRBV7-9 | TGTGCCAGCAGCCCCTGGGACAGGGGGCGCAATCAGCCCCAGCATTTT | CASSPWDRGRNQPQHF
NA | TRBJ2-3 | 17 | NA | TRBV7-6 | TGTGCCAGCAGCCCGTCCCCGGCAGGGGTTTGGGCAGATACGCAGTATTTT | CASSPSPAGVWADTQYF
NA | TRBJ1-4 | 14 | NA | TRBV2 | TGTGCCAGCAGGAGACCGACAGGAGTAGAAAAACTGTTTTTT | CASRRPTGVEKLFF
NA | TRBJ2-2 | 14 | NA | TRBV11-2 | TGTGCCAGCAGCTCCGTGACTAGAACCGGGGAGCTATTTTTT | CASSSVTRTGELFF
TRBD2 | TRBJ2-7 | 15 | NA | TRBV10-3 | TGTGCCATCAGTGAGACTAGCGGGGCCTCCCACGAGCAGTACTTC | CAISETSGASHEQYF
TRBD2 | TRBJ2-7 | 15 | NA | TRBV11-2 | TGTGCCAGCGGATCCTTAGGCGGGAGCTTCTACGAGCAGTACTTC | CASGSLGGSFYEQYF
NA | TRBJ1-6 | 13 | NA | TRBV7-9 | TGTGCCAGCAGCTTAGGCAGGGGTGCACCCCTCCACTTT | CASSLGRGAPLHF
TRBD2 | TRBJ2-1 | 16 | NA | TRBV4-1 | TGCGCCAGCAGCCCCCCCACTAGCGGATACCACAATGAGCAGTTCTTC | CASSPPTSGYHNEQFF
NA | TRBJ2-7 | 15 | NA | TRBV5-1 | TGCGCCAGCAGCTTGTGGCCCACAGGCTCCTACGAGCAGTACTTC | CASSLWPTGSYEQYF
NA | TRBJ2-7 | 14 | NA | TRBV11-2 | TGTGCCAGCAGCTCCTTTGGCAGGGTCTACGAGCAGTACTTC | CASSSFGRVYEQYF
NA | TRBJ2-3 | 15 | NA | TRBV7-2 | TGTGCCAGCAGCTTAGTTTCGGGGAGAGGAGATACGCAGTATTTT | CASSLVSGRGDTQYF
NA | TRBJ1-2 | 14 | NA | TRBV18 | TGTGCCAGCTCACCGGCGGGGGCTGAGGGTGGCTACACCTTC | CASSPAGAEGGYTF
TRBD1 | TRBJ2-7 | 17 | NA | TRBV7-8 | TGTGCCAGCAGCTTAGCTCAGACAGGGGGAGCCGTCTACGAGCAGTACTTC | CASSLAQTGGAVYEQYF
NA | TRBJ1-6 | 15 | NA | TRBV7-3 | TGTGCCAGCAGCTTAGTATCAGGGTCCAATTCACCCCTCCACTTT | CASSLVSGSNSPLHF
TRBD2 | TRBJ2-7 | 16 | NA | TRBV10-3 | TGTGCCATCAGTGAGAGAACCGGGACTAGCGGCTACGAGCAGTACTTC | CAISERTGTSGYEQYF
NA | TRBJ2-5 | 16 | NA | TRBV27 | TGTGCCAGCACTAACCTCCCCGGGTTATACGGAGAGACCCAGTACTTC | CASTNLPGLYGETQYF
TRBD1 | TRBJ2-7 | 17 | NA | TRBV3-1/TRBV3-2 | TGTGCCAGCAGCCAAGGGCCGGGGAGGACAGGGGCCTACGAGCAGTACTTC | CASSQGPGRTGAYEQYF
NA | TRBJ2-3 | 17 | NA | TRBV7-2 | TGTGCCAGCAGCTTAGCGTTGGCGGGTCCGGGAACAGATACGCAGTATTTT | CASSLALAGPGTDTQYF
NA | TRBJ2-1 | 16 | NA | TRBV6-6 | TGTGCCAGCAGTTACCCGACGGTGCAGGGGTTCATTGAGCAGTTCTTC | CASSYPTVQGFIEQFF
TRBD2 | TRBJ2-3 | 16 | NA | TRBV4-2 | TGTGCCAGCAGCCAAAGGAGGGCGGGAGGTTCAGATACGCAGTATTTT | CASSQRRAGGSDTQYF
NA | TRBJ1-1 | 15 | NA | TRBV5-8 | TGTGCCAGCAACGGGGACACTCGCCGAAAGGCTGAAGCTTTCTTT | CASNGDTRRKAEAFF
TRBD1 | TRBJ2-3 | 15 | NA | TRBV5-1 | TGCGCCAGCAGCTTGGACAGGGGGCTAGGAGATACGCAGTATTTT | CASSLDRGLGDTQYF
TRBD2 | TRBJ2-7 | 15 | NA | TRBV6-5 | TGTGCCAGCGAAGTTACTAGCGGGAGTTCATACGAGCAGTACTTC | CASEVTSGSSYEQYF
TRBD1 | TRBJ2-1 | 16 | NA | TRBV27 | TGTGCCAGCAGTTTATATGGGACAGGGGTAGGGAATGAGCAGTTCTTC | CASSLYGTGVGNEQFF
NA | TRBJ2-1 | 12 | NA | TRBV27 | TGTGCCAGCAGTCCCCCCGGCAATGAGCAGTTCTTC | CASSPPGNEQFF
NA | TRBJ1-1 | 14 | NA | TRBV28 | TGTGCCAGCAGTTTAGGGCAGCAGAACACTGAAGCTTTCTTT | CASSLGQQNTEAFF
TRBD1 | TRBJ1-2 | 15 | NA | TRBV11-2 | TGTGCCAGCAGCCAATGGGACAGCGCGGAGTATGGCTACACCTTC | CASSQWDSAEYGYTF
TRBD1 | TRBJ2-7 | 17 | NA | TRBV19 | TGTGCCAGTAGTAGGACAGGGGCCTCACTTTCTACCTACGAGCAGTACTTC | CASSRTGASLSTYEQYF
NA | TRBJ1-5 | 14 | NA | TRBV6-6 | TGTGCCAGCACCCACGGGATTAGCAATCAGCCCCAGCATTTT | CASTHGISNQPQHF
NA | TRBJ1-1 | 15 | NA | TRBV11-2 | TGTGCCAGCAGCTTTTCAGGGGCCCCGAACACTGAAGCTTTCTTT | CASSFSGAPNTEAFF
NA | TRBJ1-1 | 13 | NA | TRBV19 | TGTGCCAGTAGGTTCAGGGCGAACACTGAAGCTTTCTTT | CASRFRANTEAFF
NA | TRBJ2-1 | 15 | NA | TRBV5-1 | TGCGCCAGCAGCTTGGTCGCGGGCTCCTACAATGAGCAGTTCTTC | CASSLVAGSYNEQFF
NA | TRBJ2-7 | 16 | NA | TRBV7-2 | TGTGCCAGCAGCTTAGCAGGGAGCGGGTCTGCCTACGAGCAGTACTTC | CASSLAGSGSAYEQYF
NA | TRBJ2-1 | 11 | NA | TRBV2 | TGTGCCAGCACCTGGGACAAGGAACAGTTCTTC | CASTWDKEQFF
NA | TRBJ1-2 | 12 | NA | TRBV5-1 | TGCGCCAGCAGCCAAGACTACTATGGCTACACCTTC | CASSQDYYGYTF
NA | TRBJ2-2 | 14 | NA | TRBV7-6 | TGTGCCAGCAGCTTATATGGTCTAGCCGGGGAGCTGTTTTTT | CASSLYGLAGELFF
TRBD1 | TRBJ1-1 | 14 | NA | TRBV6-5 | TGTGCCAGCAGCGCTGACAGGGGCGGGACTGAAGCTTTCTTT | CASSADRGGTEAFF
NA | TRBJ2-5 | 13 | once | TRBV11-3 | TGTGCCAGCAGCCAGCGGAGTCAAGAGACCCAGTACTTC | CASSQRSQETQYF
NA | TRBJ2-1 | 17 | NA | TRBV6-6 | TGTGCCAGCAGTCCCCTCCCGGATAGCGGCAATTACAATGAGCAGTTCTTC | CASSPLPDSGNYNEQFF
TRBD1 | TRBJ1-1 | 14 | NA | TRBV7-2 | TGTGCCAGCAGCTCTCAGGGGGTAGGAACTGAAGCTTTCTTT | CASSSQGVGTEAFF
NA | TRBJ2-1 | 15 | NA | TRBV29-1 | TGCAGCGTTGAAGGAGGTCGGAGCTCCTACAATGAGCAGTTCTTC | CSVEGGRSSYNEQFF
NA | TRBJ2-1 | 15 | NA | TRBV6-4 | TGTGCCAGCAGTTCGGGGACTTCCTACTACAATGAGCAGTTCTTC | CASSSGTSYYNEQFF
NA | TRBJ2-3 | 16 | NA | TRBV5-1 | TGCGCCAGCAGCTCCCCCCGTCAGTACAGCACAGATACGCAGTATTTT | CASSSPRQYSTDTQYF
TRBD1 | TRBJ2-1 | 16 | NA | TRBV4-3 | TGCGCCAGCAGCCAAGACCACAGGGGGCTGATGGGAGAGCAGTTCTTC | CASSQDHRGLMGEQFF
TRBD2 | TRBJ2-1 | 14 | many | TRBV5-1 | TGCGCCAGCAGCTCTAGCGGGGGGTACAATGAGCAGTTCTTC | CASSSSGGYNEQFF
TRBD1 | TRBJ2-7 | 13 | NA | TRBV6-5 | TGTGCCAGCATCAACACAGGGGGCAGTCGGCAGTACTTC | CASINTGGSRQYF
TRBD1 | TRBJ1-1 | 15 | once | TRBV7-8 | TGTGCCAGCAGCTTAGGGGACAGGCTGAACACTGAAGCTTTCTTT | CASSLGDRLNTEAFF
NA | TRBJ2-3 | 12 | NA | TRBV6-2/TRBV6-3 | TGTGCCAGCAGTTACCCGGTTGATACGCAGTATTTT | CASSYPVDTQYF
TRBD1 | TRBJ2-1 | 16 | NA | TRBV5-4 | TGTGCCAGCAGCACCAAGGGACAGGGGATTCGCAATGAGCAGTTCTTC | CASSTKGQGIRNEQFF
TRBD1 | TRBJ1-1 | 15 | once | TRBV30 | TGTGCCTGGAGTGTACAAACAGGGGTTAACACTGAAGCTTTCTTT | CAWSVQTGVNTEAFF
TRBD2 | TRBJ2-3 | 14 | NA | TRBV5-4 | TGTGCCAGCAGCTTGCGCGGGAGTAGGGATACGCAGTATTTT | CASSLRGSRDTQYF